The rows below give T cell receptor beta chains drawn from one sample of a study of cytomegalovirus exposure and HLA in healthy donors. Sequencing used immunoSEQ multiplex PCR; TCRdb keeps in-frame clones, though not all of them. The sample lists about 160,000 clones, around 80% seen once, with 6.3% in the top ten. The sequenced sample consisted of PBMCs. Receptors were obtained from a male donor in good health and CMV-seropositive. The CDR3 runs from the conserved cysteine through the conserved F or W. D genes are given only for firm matches. A clone size is listed for some rows: how often the clone was seen (once, few, many), or a class if it is expanded.

.,TRBJ2-1,.,15,TRBV10-3,TGTGCCATCAGTGATCTGGAGGGCCCCTCCAATGAGCAGTTCTTC,CAISDLEGPSNEQFF
TRBD2,TRBJ2-1,.,16,TRBV19,TGTGCCAGTAGTAAGACTAGCGGAAGCTCCTACAATGAGCAGTTCTTC,CASSKTSGSSYNEQFF
.,TRBJ2-7,.,12,TRBV5-6,TGTGCCAGCAGCTTGTCCAACTACGAGCAGTACTTC,CASSLSNYEQYF
TRBD1,TRBJ1-4,.,17,TRBV5-4,TGTGCCAGCAGCTTGGGTGGGACAGGGATTTCTAATGAAAAACTGTTTTTT,CASSLGGTGISNEKLFF
TRBD2,TRBJ2-3,.,16,TRBV4-2,TGTGCCAGCAGCCAAGATTGGGATAGCGGGAACGCGAAGCAGTATTTT,CASSQDWDSGNAKQYF
.,TRBJ2-1,once,13,TRBV28,TGTGCCTCTGGGGCTCGAGCACCCAATGAGCAGTTCTTC,CASGARAPNEQFF
TRBD2,TRBJ2-7,.,14,TRBV6-1,TGTGCCAGCAGGGCCGGGACTACCAATCTGGAGCAGTACTTC,CASRAGTTNLEQYF
.,TRBJ2-1,.,12,TRBV19,TGTGCCAGTAGTTTGGGGGCCTATGAGCAGTTCTTC,CASSLGAYEQFF
TRBD2,TRBJ2-1,.,17,TRBV7-9,TGTGCCAGCAGCTTAGCGGTAGCGGGAGGCTCCTACAATGAGCAGTTCTTC,CASSLAVAGGSYNEQFF
TRBD1,TRBJ1-5,.,17,TRBV5-6,TGTGCCAGCAGCTCAGCGACAGGGGGCATTTTCAATCAGCCCCAGCATTTT,CASSSATGGIFNQPQHF
TRBD1,TRBJ1-4,once,13,TRBV19,TGTGCCAGTAGTAAACAGGGGCCTGAAAAACTGTTTTTT,CASSKQGPEKLFF
.,TRBJ2-1,.,15,TRBV7-8,TGTGCCAGTGGGAGACTACTCCTACAAGGGAATGAGCAGTTCTTC,CASGRLLLQGNEQFF
.,TRBJ2-7,.,18,TRBV28,TGTGCCAGCAGTTCTCCTACCTCGAAGGGAGGTACCCTCTACGAGCAGTACTTC,CASSSPTSKGGTLYEQYF
.,TRBJ1-5,few,14,TRBV5-8,TGTGCCAGCAGCTTTGGCGGACTCAATCAGCCCCAGCATTTT,CASSFGGLNQPQHF
TRBD2,TRBJ2-5,.,15,TRBV7-9,TGTGCCAGCAGCTTAGTCCTAGCGGGGAAAGAGACCCAGTACTTC,CASSLVLAGKETQYF
TRBD1,TRBJ1-1,.,13,TRBV28,TGTGCCAGCAACATCCAGGGGGTGGTTGAAGCTTTCTTT,CASNIQGVVEAFF
.,TRBJ2-3,.,13,TRBV9,TGTGCCAGCAGCGTAGAGGGGGACTACACGCAGTATTTT,CASSVEGDYTQYF
.,TRBJ2-7,.,15,TRBV9,TGTGCCAGCAGCGTAGAGGTCGACAGGACCTACGAGCAGTACTTC,CASSVEVDRTYEQYF
TRBD1,TRBJ2-7,.,14,TRBV6-5,TGTGCCATCCAAGACAGGGGCCTTCCCTACGAGCAGTACTTC,CAIQDRGLPYEQYF
TRBD1,TRBJ2-4,.,15,TRBV7-9,TGTGCCAGCAGCGCCACCGGGACAGGGGAAAACATTCAGTACTTC,CASSATGTGENIQYF
.,TRBJ1-1,few,13,TRBV27,TGTGCCAGCAGGACCATAACAGGGAACGAAGCTTTCTTT,CASRTITGNEAFF
.,TRBJ1-1,.,16,TRBV18,TGTGCCAGCTCACCCCAGGCAAAAACCATGAACACTGAAGCTTTCTTT,CASSPQAKTMNTEAFF
.,TRBJ2-7,.,15,TRBV28,TGTGCCAGCAGTTTGAAGCCCGAACCCTCCTACGAGCAGTACTTC,CASSLKPEPSYEQYF
.,TRBJ1-1,.,13,TRBV18,TGTGCCAGCTCCATACAGGTTCCGGACGAAGCTTTCTTT,CASSIQVPDEAFF
TRBD1,TRBJ1-3,.,15,TRBV19,TGTGCCAGTAGTAGGGGACAGGGCTCTGGAAACACCATATATTTT,CASSRGQGSGNTIYF
TRBD2,TRBJ2-3,once,20,TRBV29-1,TGCAGCGTCCTCGACCCTATGAGCCATCTAGCGGGAGAGCGGAAAGATACGCAGTATTTT,CSVLDPMSHLAGERKDTQYF
TRBD2,TRBJ2-7,.,17,TRBV11-3,TGTGCCAGCAGCTTAGCACGAAGCGGGGTTAGCTCCTACGAGCAGTACTTC,CASSLARSGVSSYEQYF
TRBD1,TRBJ2-7,.,15,TRBV19,TGTGCCAGTAGCCCGAGGGGGCGCGGATACTACGAGCAGTACTTC,CASSPRGRGYYEQYF
.,TRBJ1-1,.,15,TRBV7-3,TGTGCCAGCAGCCCTCATCCAGGGCGAGACACTGAAGCTTTCTTT,CASSPHPGRDTEAFF
TRBD1,TRBJ1-3,.,16,TRBV7-9,TGTGCCAGCAGCCCAATCCTGACAGGGGCGAGAAACACCATATATTTT,CASSPILTGARNTIYF
.,TRBJ2-3,.,12,TRBV7-8,TGTGCCAGCAGCCCAGGGTCAGATACGCAGTATTTT,CASSPGSDTQYF
.,TRBJ2-5,few,13,TRBV29-1,TGCAGCGTCGATCCTCAGGCGTTAGAGACCCAGTACTTC,CSVDPQALETQYF
TRBD2,TRBJ2-1,.,17,TRBV6-4,TGTGCCAGCAGTGTTCAGGTCCTAGCGGGAGGTCACAATGAGCAGTTCTTC,CASSVQVLAGGHNEQFF
TRBD1,TRBJ2-1,.,15,TRBV27,TGTGCCAGCAGTTTAGGGACAGGGCTATACAATGAGCAGTTCTTC,CASSLGTGLYNEQFF
TRBD2,TRBJ2-3,.,15,TRBV5-1,TGCGCCAGCAGCCCTGGGAGGGTCATCACAGATACGCAGTATTTT,CASSPGRVITDTQYF
TRBD2,TRBJ2-7,.,14,TRBV12-5,TGTGCTAGCGTCCTAAGCGGGAGGACATCCGAGCAGTACTTC,CASVLSGRTSEQYF
TRBD2,TRBJ2-3,.,16,TRBV5-8,TGTGCCAGCAGTTATGGACTAGCGGGTATCACAGATACGCAGTATTTT,CASSYGLAGITDTQYF
TRBD2,TRBJ2-7,.,15,TRBV6-5,TGTGCCAGCAGTTTTTCCATAGCGGGACCCTACGAGCAGTACTTC,CASSFSIAGPYEQYF
.,TRBJ2-3,.,11,TRBV20-1,TGCAGTGCTATAAGAGGGGATACGCAGTATTTT,CSAIRGDTQYF
TRBD2,TRBJ2-2,.,15,TRBV7-3,TGTGCCAGCAGCTTTGCGGGGGAGACCGCCGGGGAGCTGTTTTTT,CASSFAGETAGELFF
TRBD2,TRBJ2-5,few,14,TRBV5-1,TGCGCCAGCGGCCCAGCGGGGGGACAAGAGACCCAGTACTTC,CASGPAGGQETQYF
TRBD1,TRBJ1-3,.,15,TRBV28,TGTGCCAGCAGTAGCCAGGGGGGCTCTGGAAACACCATATATTTT,CASSSQGGSGNTIYF
.,TRBJ1-6,.,14,TRBV14,TGTGCCAGCAGCCAAGCTACAGGAAGACCACCCCTCCACTTT,CASSQATGRPPLHF
TRBD2,TRBJ2-1,once,13,TRBV5-1,TGCGCCAGCGGGGACTTTAGCGGGGGAGAGCAGTTCTTC,CASGDFSGGEQFF
TRBD2,TRBJ2-1,.,17,TRBV13,TGTGCCAGCAGCCCGTTAGGGACTAGCGGGAGAGGAAGTGAGCAGTTCTTC,CASSPLGTSGRGSEQFF
TRBD1,TRBJ2-7,.,14,TRBV5-1,TGCGCCAGCAGCCCAGCCTACAGGGGCAACGAGCAGTACTTC,CASSPAYRGNEQYF
.,TRBJ1-4,.,13,TRBV2,TGTGCCAGCAGTGACGGGTGGTATGAAAAACTGTTTTTT,CASSDGWYEKLFF
.,TRBJ1-1,.,11,TRBV5-4,TGTGCCAGCAGCCCACGGACTGAAGCTTTCTTT,CASSPRTEAFF